The next 21 T cell receptor beta chains were all read from a single sample in a study of T cell responses to AZD1222 COVID-19 vaccine. The assay was immunoSEQ multiplex PCR, and TCRdb's table has in-frame clones only and misses some. This table holds roughly 100,000 clones, 75% to 90% found once. The sample in question was peripheral blood, obtained on day 0 of AZD1222 vaccination. The receptor set was obtained from an adult in good health.

The chain uses TRBV3-1 (or the pseudogene TRBV3-2) and TRBJ1-1, with no clear D. The V end was cut by 5 bases, the J end by 1 base, with 8 bases between. This CDR3 has 13 amino acids. Germline CDR1 reads LGHDT; CDR2 reads YNNKEL (reference sequence). The CDR3 DNA is TGTGCCAGCAGCTCGATTAGGAACACTGAAGCTTTCTTT. Translating it yields CASSSIRNTEAFF.

This chain uses TRBV2 with TRBJ1-5, with 7 nucleotides matching TRBD1. Trimming cost V 3 bases and J 0 bases; bases outside gene matches: 2. The CDR3 is made up of 15 amino acids. Per germline, CDR1 SNHLY and CDR2 FYNNEI. The CDR3 here is CASSDKGASNQPQHF. The CDR3 nucleotides read TGTGCCAGCAGTGATAAGGGGGCTAGCAATCAGCCCCAGCATTTT.

The chain carries TRBV4-3 and TRBJ1-5; the match to TRBD1 covers 8 bases. The germline CDR1 and CDR2 sequences are LGHNA and YSLEER. Trimming removed 0 bases from V and 4 bases from J; junction bases left unmatched: 8. The CDR3 covers 17 residues. CDR3 in DNA: TGCGCCAGCAGCCAAGATCTCCACAGGGGGGAGAATCAGCCCCAGCATTTT. Protein sequence: CASSQDLHRGENQPQHF.

The chain is built from TRBV7-2 and TRBJ2-1, with 10 positions matching TRBD2. CDR1 and CDR2 from the germline V gene are SGHTA and FQGNSA. This CDR3 is built from 15 residues. V shed 2 bases and J 5 bases; nucleotides not matched to a gene: 3. Written as DNA, the CDR3 is TGTGCCAGCAGCTTATGGCTAGCGGGGGACAATGAGCAGTTCTTC. It specifies CASSLWLAGDNEQFF.

This chain joins TRBV5-4 and TRBJ1-1; TRBD1 matches at 7 bases. CDR3 length: 14 residues. The germline V gene has CDR1 SGHNT and CDR2 YYREEE (reference sequence). Trimming removed 5 bases from V and 1 base from J; junction bases left unmatched: 5. CDR3 DNA sequence: TGTGCCAGCAGGGCCGGGACAGAGAACACTGAAGCTTTCTTT. Protein sequence: CASRAGTENTEAFF.

The V and J genes are TRBV28 and TRBJ2-3; TRBD2 aligns across 9 bases. This CDR3 region has 15 residues. Unmatched junction bases numbered 5, after V lost 7 bases and J lost 0 bases. Germline V lookup: CDR1 MDHEN, CDR2 SYDVKM. In DNA, the CDR3 is TGTGCCAGCAATCGGCTAGCGGGGAGCACAGATACGCAGTATTTT. Its translation is CASNRLAGSTDTQYF. Filled out from reference TRBV28 and TRBJ2-3, the complete variable domain reads DVKVTQSSRYLVKRTGEKVFLECVQDMDHENMFWYRQDPGLGLRLIYFSYDVKMKEKGDIPEGYSVSREKKERFSLILESASTNQTSMYLCASNRLAGSTDTQYFGPGTRLTVL.

The V call is TRBV4-1, the J call TRBJ1-2, with 7 bases fitting TRBD1. The J segment lost 3 bases and the V segment lost 5 bases, leaving 12 bases of the junction unmatched. This CDR3 region has 16 residues. Looked up from germline, CDR1 is MGHRA and CDR2 is YSYEKL. The CDR3 spells CASSIQEPGGHYGYTF. The CDR3 nucleotides read TGCGCCAGCAGCATCCAGGAGCCAGGGGGGCACTATGGCTACACCTTC.

V is TRBV5-1 and J is TRBJ2-5; possible D gene TRBD2, 5 bases. V gave up 0 bases and J gave up 5 bases, with 14 bases separating them. CDR3 length: 15 residues. CDR1 and CDR2 (germline): SGHRS, YFSETQ. CDR3 coding DNA: TGCGCCAGCAGCTTGGGGCGCGGGTCCAGGGAGACCCAGTACTTC. This codes for CASSLGRGSRETQYF.

CDR3: CASDPLAGGSNEQFF. CDR3 DNA sequence: TGTGCCAGTGACCCACTAGCGGGAGGGAGCAATGAGCAGTTCTTC. The V and J genes are TRBV19 and TRBJ2-1; TRBD2 aligns across 13 bases. The junction had 7 bases not matched to a gene; V was cut back by 8 bases and J by 6 bases. The CDR3 has 15 amino acids. Germline CDR1 LNHDA, CDR2 SQIVND (reference sequence).

This clone was seen just once. The CDR3 region has the DNA TGTGCCAGCTCTCACCAGGACGGGAACACTGAAGCTTTCTTT. Translated: CASSHQDGNTEAFF. The chain links TRBV18 to TRBJ1-1, with unresolved D. The germline V and J ends were trimmed by 6 bases and 1 base, with 12 bases remaining between them. This CDR3 contains 14 residues. Germline-derived CDR1 and CDR2 are KGHSH and LQKENI.

The chain is built from TRBV7-2 and TRBJ1-6, with D hard to call. The germline V gene encodes CDR1 SGHTA and CDR2 FQGNSA. This CDR3 spans 18 amino acids. V was trimmed by 0 bases and J by 0 bases, leaving 12 bases between them. CDR3 sequence: CASSLALELLSYNSPLHF. The CDR3, as DNA: TGTGCCAGCAGCTTAGCGCTAGAACTTCTCTCCTATAATTCACCCCTCCACTTT.

The chain is built from TRBV27 and TRBJ2-3, with 7 nucleotides matching TRBD1. The CDR3 totals 16 residues. Per germline, CDR1 MNHEY and CDR2 SMNVEV (reference sequence). Germline trimming cut 6 bases from V and 3 bases from J; bases unmatched to any gene: 12. The DNA of the CDR3 is TGTGCCAGCAGCCCTACAGGGGTCAGAGGGACAGATACGCAGTATTTT. Translating it yields CASSPTGVRGTDTQYF.

This chain uses TRBV4-1 with TRBJ1-1, with D unresolved. The length of the CDR3 is 13 residues. CDR1 is MGHRA, CDR2 YSYEKL, per germline. Trimming removed 1 base from V and 8 bases from J, with 11 bases in between. The CDR3, as DNA: TGCGCCAGCAGCCAAGGGTGGGGATTCGAAGCTTTCTTT. Protein product: CASSQGWGFEAFF.

This clone has a single count. The chain has TRBV20-1 and TRBJ1-1; tentatively, D is TRBD1 (5 bases). This CDR3 spans 10 amino acids. Germline V gene lookup returns CDR1 DFQATT and CDR2 SNEGSKA (reference sequence). Between the trimmed V and J ends, which lost 6 bases and 10 bases, there was a span of 12 bases. The CDR3 DNA sequence: TGCAGTGCAGTGGGGCAGACAGCTTTCTTT. This translates into CSAVGQTAFF.

The gene calls are TRBV19 and TRBJ2-1; 13 positions agree with TRBD2. Germline CDR1 and CDR2: LNHDA and SQIVND (reference sequence). CDR3 length equals 17 residues. The V and J ends lost 1 base and 8 bases, in that order; junction bases with no gene match: 8. Here the CDR3 DNA reads TGTGCCAGTAGTATAGCCAGGACTAGCGGGAGTTGGGATGAGCAGTTCTTC. Its protein product is CASSIARTSGSWDEQFF.

This sequence joins TRBV7-2 and TRBJ2-7; weak D call: TRBD1 (6 bases). The CDR3 has 13 residues. The V gene lost 1 base and the J gene lost 2 bases, with 6 bases spanning the gap. From germline, CDR1 is SGHTA and CDR2 FQGNSA. Written as DNA, the CDR3 is TGTGCCAGCAGCTTAGACAGGGCCTACGAGCAGTACTTC. Its translation is CASSLDRAYEQYF.

The V gene is TRBV7-6, the J gene TRBJ2-7; 9 positions match TRBD1. CDR1 is SGHVS, CDR2 FNYEAQ, per germline. V was clipped by 5 bases and J by 6 bases; unmatched bases: 14. This CDR3 is 16 amino acids long. CDR3 sequence: CASSPQTGTGPGEQYF. CDR3 in DNA: TGTGCCAGCAGCCCTCAAACCGGGACAGGGCCGGGCGAGCAGTACTTC.

The V call is TRBV27, the J call TRBJ1-2; tentative D call: TRBD1 (5 bases). This CDR3 contains 12 residues. Germline V gene lookup returns CDR1 MNHEY and CDR2 SMNVEV (reference sequence). V was shortened by 3 bases and J by 6 bases, with 8 bases between the two germline ends. CDR3: CASSLRGHGYTF. The DNA for the CDR3 is TGTGCCAGCAGTTTGAGGGGCCATGGCTACACCTTC.

CDR3 sequence reads: CASMWGPDSPLHF. The CDR3 DNA reads TGTGCCAGTATGTGGGGGCCGGATTCACCCCTCCACTTT. The chain combines TRBV19 with TRBJ1-6; the D gene is possibly TRBD1 (6 bases). This CDR3 region has 13 residues. The V end was cut by 7 bases, the J end by 8 bases, with 12 bases between. Germline V lookup: CDR1 LNHDA, CDR2 SQIVND (reference sequence).

The chain combines TRBV13 with TRBJ1-2; 8 nucleotides match TRBD1. Germline trimming cut 11 bases from V and 5 bases from J; bases unmatched to any gene: 7. The germline V gene has CDR1 PRHDT and CDR2 FYEKMQ (reference sequence). The CDR3 extends over 12 amino acids. The CDR3 DNA follows: TGTGCCTCCGGACAGGGTCGTTATGGCTACACCTTC. Amino acids: CASGQGRYGYTF.

The genes are TRBV19 and TRBJ2-1, with TRBD2 matching 16 bases. With V trimmed by 5 bases and J by 7 bases, 5 bases remained unmatched. The CDR3 extends over 16 amino acids. The germline gives CDR1 LNHDA, CDR2 SQIVND (reference sequence). For the CDR3, the DNA is TGTGCCAGTAGTTTAGGGACTAGCGGGAGGGAGAATGAGCAGTTCTTC. Translation gives CASSLGTSGRENEQFF.